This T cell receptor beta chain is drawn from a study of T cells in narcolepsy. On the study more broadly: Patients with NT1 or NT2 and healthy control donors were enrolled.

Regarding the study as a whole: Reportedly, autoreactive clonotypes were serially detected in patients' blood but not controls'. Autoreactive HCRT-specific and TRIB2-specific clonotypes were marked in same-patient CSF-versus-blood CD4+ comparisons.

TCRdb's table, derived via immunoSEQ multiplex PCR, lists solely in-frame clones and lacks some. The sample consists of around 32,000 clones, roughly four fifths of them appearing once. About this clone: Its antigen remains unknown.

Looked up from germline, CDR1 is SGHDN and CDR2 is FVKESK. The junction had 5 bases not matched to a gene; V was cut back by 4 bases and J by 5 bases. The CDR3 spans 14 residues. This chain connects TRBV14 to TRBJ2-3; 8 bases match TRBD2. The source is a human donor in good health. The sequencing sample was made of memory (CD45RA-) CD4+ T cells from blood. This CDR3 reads CASSLGLAGDTQYF. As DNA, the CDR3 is TGTGCCAGCAGCCTCGGACTAGCAGGAGATACGCAGTATTTT.